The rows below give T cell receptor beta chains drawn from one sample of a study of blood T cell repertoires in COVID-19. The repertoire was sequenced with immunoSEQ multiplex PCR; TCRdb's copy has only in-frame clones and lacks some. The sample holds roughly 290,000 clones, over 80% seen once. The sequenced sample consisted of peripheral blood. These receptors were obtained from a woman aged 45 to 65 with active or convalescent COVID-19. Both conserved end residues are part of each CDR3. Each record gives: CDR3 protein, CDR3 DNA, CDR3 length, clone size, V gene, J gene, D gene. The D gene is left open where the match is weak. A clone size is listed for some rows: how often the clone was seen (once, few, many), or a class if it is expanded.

CASSTTGALSYGYTF	TGTGCCAGCAGTACTACAGGGGCGCTGTCCTATGGCTACACCTTC	15	.	TRBV28	TRBJ1-2	TRBD1
CASSMAGPFYEQYF	TGTGCCAGTAGTATGGCGGGGCCCTTCTACGAGCAGTACTTC	14	few	TRBV19	TRBJ2-7	.
CASSPYSVSSYNEQFF	TGTGCCAGCAGTCCCTATTCCGTTAGCTCCTACAATGAGCAGTTCTTC	16	.	TRBV27	TRBJ2-1	.
CASSQSFGNEQFF	TGTGCCAGCAGCCAATCGTTCGGCAATGAGCAGTTCTTC	13	.	TRBV16	TRBJ2-1	.
CASSFSRRGDEQYF	TGTGCCAGCAGCTTTTCCCGCAGGGGGGACGAGCAGTACTTC	14	.	TRBV5-6	TRBJ2-7	.
CASSSLADEQFF	TGTGCCAGCAGTTCGCTAGCGGACGAGCAGTTCTTC	12	.	TRBV6-5	TRBJ2-1	TRBD2
CASKRGFTDTEAFF	TGTGCCAGTAAAAGGGGGTTTACGGATACTGAAGCTTTCTTT	14	.	TRBV19	TRBJ1-1	.
CASSQRTGDYGYTF	TGTGCCAGCAGCCAGCGGACAGGTGACTATGGCTACACCTTC	14	.	TRBV3-1/TRBV3-2	TRBJ1-2	TRBD1
CASSPFGGVRGTEAFF	TGTGCCAGCAGTCCCTTTGGGGGGGTAAGGGGCACTGAAGCTTTCTTT	16	.	TRBV27	TRBJ1-1	.
CASRGPHYEQYF	TGTGCCAGTAGGGGGCCTCACTACGAGCAGTACTTC	12	.	TRBV19	TRBJ2-7	.
CASSLAGADRGNTIYF	TGCGCCAGCAGCTTGGCCGGAGCGGACAGAGGAAACACCATATATTTT	16	.	TRBV5-1	TRBJ1-3	.
CARPGEAFF	TGTGCCAGGCCGGGGGAAGCTTTCTTT	9	.	TRBV19	TRBJ1-1	.
CASGSGLSTEAFF	TGTGCCAGCGGATCAGGGTTGAGCACTGAAGCTTTCTTT	13	.	TRBV27	TRBJ1-1	.
CASSLVGSEYGYTF	TGTGCCAGCAGCTTAGTGGGCTCAGAATATGGCTACACCTTC	14	.	TRBV7-9	TRBJ1-2	.
CASSPRGLAGGDYNEQFF	TGCGCCAGCAGTCCTCGGGGACTAGCGGGAGGGGACTACAATGAGCAGTTCTTC	18	.	TRBV4-1	TRBJ2-1	TRBD2
CASSLGRLSSYNEQFF	TGCGCCAGCAGCTTGGGGCGGCTAAGCTCCTACAATGAGCAGTTCTTC	16	once	TRBV5-1	TRBJ2-1	.
CASSLRSSDTEAFF	TGTGCCAGCAGCTTAAGGTCCAGCGACACTGAAGCTTTCTTT	14	.	TRBV7-2	TRBJ1-1	.
CASSLSGSYNEQFF	TGTGCCAGCAGCCTTAGCGGGTCCTACAATGAGCAGTTCTTC	14	.	TRBV5-4	TRBJ2-1	TRBD2
CASSLSMGATGELFF	TGCGCCAGCAGCCTTTCGATGGGGGCAACCGGGGAGCTGTTTTTT	15	.	TRBV5-1	TRBJ2-2	.
CASSTRSGIGDTQYF	TGTGCCAGCAGTACCCGGAGCGGGATAGGCGATACGCAGTATTTT	15	.	TRBV28	TRBJ2-3	TRBD2
CASSVELRGSGNTIYF	TGTGCCAGCAGCGTAGAACTCCGGGGCTCTGGAAACACCATATATTTT	16	once	TRBV9	TRBJ1-3	.
CSASLRQVGNEKLFF	TGCAGTGCTAGTCTAAGACAGGTGGGTAATGAAAAACTGTTTTTT	15	.	TRBV20-1	TRBJ1-4	.
CAIRLGQGADGYTF	TGTGCCATCCGGTTGGGACAGGGAGCGGACGGCTACACCTTC	14	.	TRBV10-3	TRBJ1-2	TRBD1
CASSLLPGQGAAEQYF	TGTGCCAGCAGTTTGCTCCCGGGACAGGGGGCGGCCGAGCAGTACTTC	16	.	TRBV28	TRBJ2-7	TRBD1
CASSADRGVRGQETQYF	TGTGCCAGCAGTGCGGACAGGGGCGTAAGAGGCCAAGAGACCCAGTACTTC	17	.	TRBV6-1	TRBJ2-5	TRBD1
CASSLIAGGISYEQYF	TGCGCCAGCAGCCTAATAGCGGGAGGCATCTCCTACGAGCAGTACTTC	16	.	TRBV4-1	TRBJ2-7	TRBD2
CASSWTGANQPQHF	TGTGCCAGCAGTTGGACAGGGGCCAATCAGCCCCAGCATTTT	14	.	TRBV6-5	TRBJ1-5	TRBD1
CASSEGGRGQETQYF	TGTGCCAGCAGTGAAGGGGGCAGGGGCCAAGAGACCCAGTACTTC	15	.	TRBV2	TRBJ2-5	.
CASSQATGVGYGYTF	TGTGCCAGCAGCCAAGCAACAGGGGTCGGGTATGGCTACACCTTC	15	.	TRBV4-2	TRBJ1-2	TRBD1
CASSLSSGDYNEQFF	TGTGCCAGCAGCTTGTCTAGCGGGGACTACAATGAGCAGTTCTTC	15	.	TRBV5-6	TRBJ2-1	TRBD2
CASVLAPSTDTQYF	TGCGCCAGCGTCCTAGCGCCTAGCACAGATACGCAGTATTTT	14	once	TRBV10-2	TRBJ2-3	.
CASLVGASSSYEQYF	TGTGCCAGCCTAGTTGGCGCGTCAAGCTCCTACGAGCAGTACTTC	15	.	TRBV6-5	TRBJ2-7	.
CASSQVIVAYNEQFF	TGTGCCAGCAGCCAAGTCATAGTCGCCTACAATGAGCAGTTCTTC	15	few	TRBV3-1/TRBV3-2	TRBJ2-1	.
CASSVVGATTEAFF	TGTGCCAGCAGCGTAGTGGGGGCTACCACTGAAGCTTTCTTT	14	.	TRBV9	TRBJ1-1	.
CASSQLRLGQPQHF	TGTGCCAGCAGCCAACTAAGACTGGGTCAGCCCCAGCATTTT	14	.	TRBV4-2	TRBJ1-5	.
CASSLNNQETQYF	TGCGCCAGCAGCTTGAACAACCAAGAGACCCAGTACTTC	13	.	TRBV5-1	TRBJ2-5	.
CASSLVPAGGGRTEAFF	TGTGCCAGCAGCTTGGTCCCCGCCGGAGGAGGGAGGACTGAAGCTTTCTTT	17	.	TRBV5-4	TRBJ1-1	.
CASSQDHLGEGGYTF	TGTGCCAGCAGCCAAGACCATTTGGGGGAGGGTGGCTACACCTTC	15	.	TRBV14	TRBJ1-2	.
CASSFLGSVQETQYF	TGTGCCAGCAGCTTCCTCGGTTCGGTCCAAGAGACCCAGTACTTC	15	.	TRBV11-2	TRBJ2-5	.
CASSLDVAGEGETQYF	TGCGCCAGCAGCTTGGATGTAGCGGGAGAGGGAGAGACCCAGTACTTC	16	.	TRBV5-1	TRBJ2-5	TRBD2
CATSGPGTSGAYEQYF	TGTGCCACCAGTGGGCCCGGGACTAGCGGGGCCTACGAGCAGTACTTC	16	.	TRBV24-1	TRBJ2-7	TRBD2
CASSEDRVLLEQFF	TGTGCCAGCAGTGAGGACAGGGTGTTACTTGAGCAGTTCTTC	14	.	TRBV28	TRBJ2-1	TRBD1
CASSDGVLNTEAFF	TGTGCCAGCAGTGACGGAGTGCTGAACACTGAAGCTTTCTTT	14	.	TRBV2	TRBJ1-1	.
CASSSQGPLHF	TGTGCCAGCAGTTCACAGGGTCCCCTCCACTTT	11	.	TRBV6-5	TRBJ1-6	.
CASSEWGQGSTEAFF	TGTGCCAGCAGCGAGTGGGGACAGGGTTCTACTGAAGCTTTCTTT	15	.	TRBV5-4	TRBJ1-1	TRBD1
CASSLLASGSWGDTQYF	TGTGCCAGCAGCTTGCTGGCTAGCGGGAGCTGGGGAGATACGCAGTATTTT	17	.	TRBV5-6	TRBJ2-3	TRBD2
CASSERGGLNSPLHF	TGTGCCAGCAGTGAACGCGGGGGCCTTAATTCACCCCTCCACTTT	15	.	TRBV2	TRBJ1-6	.
CASSPTPGERNTIYF	TGTGCCAGCAGCCCGACCCCTGGGGAGAGAAACACCATATATTTT	15	once	TRBV7-9	TRBJ1-3	.
CASSSSGEKLFF	TGTGCCAGCAGTTCATCAGGGGAAAAACTGTTTTTT	12	.	TRBV6-5	TRBJ1-4	.
CASSLGGGGIGYADTQYF	TGTGCCAGCAGCTTAGGGGGAGGGGGGATCGGATACGCAGATACGCAGTATTTT	18	once	TRBV7-8	TRBJ2-3	.
CAISEGTSGRETQYF	TGTGCCATCAGTGAGGGGACTAGCGGGAGAGAGACCCAGTACTTC	15	.	TRBV10-3	TRBJ2-5	TRBD2
CSVGDINAFF	TGCAGCGTGGGGGACATTAATGCTTTCTTT	10	.	TRBV29-1	TRBJ1-1	.
CASSDLTGGEKLFF	TGTGCCAGCAGTGACCTGACAGGGGGTGAAAAACTGTTTTTT	14	once	TRBV2	TRBJ1-4	TRBD1
CASSLAWGGSSYNEQFF	TGTGCCAGCAGCTTAGCGTGGGGGGGGAGCTCCTACAATGAGCAGTTCTTC	17	.	TRBV7-8	TRBJ2-1	TRBD2
CASSSRTGALEQYF	TGTGCCAGCAGTTCAAGGACAGGGGCCCTCGAGCAGTACTTC	14	.	TRBV6-5	TRBJ2-7	TRBD1
CASSAGRARYNEQFF	TGTGCCAGCAGCGCAGGGAGGGCCAGGTACAATGAGCAGTTCTTC	15	.	TRBV7-9	TRBJ2-1	TRBD2
CASSSLEGGWDEQFF	TGTGCCAGCAGCTCCCTAGAGGGGGGGTGGGATGAGCAGTTCTTC	15	.	TRBV5-6	TRBJ2-1	.